Each of the 29 T cell receptor beta chains below was sequenced from the same sample in a study of T-cell reconstitution after alpha-beta-depleted transplantation in children. Construction of the TCRbeta library involved unique molecular identifiers. TCRdb re-called the PCR reads through MiXCR, storing one row per CDR3 protein. The sample consists of approximately 97,000 distinct CDR3 sequences, about 8% of them appearing once. The specimen comprised PBMCs, sampled before TCRalphabeta/CD19-depleted stem cell transplant. These receptors were obtained from a boy aged 2 to 10 with acute lymphoblastic leukemia, due to receive a stem cell transplant.

This rearrangement joins TRBV20-1 to TRBJ1-6, with D hard to call. V lost 0 bases and J lost 9, with 15 bases in between. The CDR3 is 15 residues long. In germline, CDR1 is DFQATT, CDR2 SNEGSKA (reference sequence). DNA for the CDR3: TGCAGTGCTAGAGATGATTCGGAGTTCGCTTCACCCCTCCACTTT. Amino acid sequence: CSARDDSEFASPLHF.

This clonotype was observed many times. This chain joins TRBV6-1 and TRBJ2-5; a weak D match, TRBD1 (6 bases). Trimming pared 1 base from V and 4 bases from J, leaving 13 bases between. This CDR3 has 15 residues. Germline CDR1 MNHNS, CDR2 SASEGT. The CDR3 DNA reads as TGTGCCAGCAGTGAAGACACTCACAGGGCAGAGACCCAGTACTTC. As protein: CASSEDTHRAETQYF.

This clonotype was observed at least ten times. The chain employs TRBV12-3 or TRBV12-4 and TRBJ1-1; D is undetermined. Trimming removed 6 bases from V and 6 bases from J, with 20 bases in between. The CDR3 has 15 residues. The CDR3 DNA reads as TGTGCCAGCAGCTCGACGTTCTCGAGGCGAGCTGAAGCTTTCTTT. Amino acid sequence: CASSSTFSRRAEAFF.

This clonotype was found many times. V is TRBV6-5 and J is TRBJ2-1; D is tentatively TRBD1 or TRBD2 (6 bases each). V was shortened by 3 bases and J by 2 bases, with 14 bases between the two germline ends. The CDR3 is 16 amino acids. The germline gives CDR1 MNHEY, CDR2 SVGAGI. The CDR3 spells CASSYRRGQPYNEQFF. The CDR3 bases are TGTGCCAGCAGTTATAGACGGGGGCAACCCTACAATGAGCAGTTCTTC.

This clonotype was detected only a few times. Here the CDR3 DNA reads TGCAGCGTTCAAGCCCGCAGCTCCTACGAGCAGTACTTC. This sequence encodes CSVQARSSYEQYF. The V call is TRBV29-1, the J call TRBJ2-7; D unclear. This CDR3 is built from 13 residues. Trimming shortened V by 5 bases and J by 0 bases, and 11 bases separated the two germline ends. In germline, CDR1 is SQVTM, CDR2 ANQGSEA.

This clonotype showed up many times. The chain has TRBV5-1 and TRBJ2-7; no definite D call. CDR3 length: 12 residues. CDR1 and CDR2 from the germline V gene are SGHRS and YFSETQ. Trimming took 5 bases from V and 3 from J, leaving 9 bases between them. Here the CDR3 DNA reads TGCGCCAGCAGTCCCTCGGGCTACGAGCAGTACTTC. Amino acids: CASSPSGYEQYF.

The table lists this clonotype with many counts. The chain is built from TRBV12-3 or TRBV12-4 and TRBJ1-2; D is ambiguous. The CDR3 is 11 residues long. Trimming took off 3 bases at V and 12 bases at J, with 11 bases between the two ends. The CDR3 loop is CASSFDPRNTF. The CDR3 DNA is TGTGCCAGCAGTTTCGACCCCCGGAACACCTTC.

This clonotype was detected ten times or more. This chain uses TRBV4-2 with TRBJ1-5; weak D call: TRBD1 (5 bases). This CDR3 is 18 amino acids long. The V end was cut by 0 bases, the J end by 0 bases, with 15 bases between. Per germline, CDR1 LGHNA and CDR2 YNFKEQ. In DNA form, the CDR3 reads TGTGCCAGCAGCCAAGACGCCTCTGCAGGGTATAGCAATCAGCCCCAGCATTTT. It specifies CASSQDASAGYSNQPQHF.

J is TRBJ2-7 and V is TRBV7-2; TRBD2 might be the D (6 bases). CDR1 is SGHTA, CDR2 FQGNSA, per germline. CDR3 length: 13 residues. V was shortened by 5 bases and J by 7 bases, with 15 bases between the two germline ends. CDR3 bases: TGTGCCAGCAGCGTCAACGGGAGAGGGGAGCAGTACTTC. Amino acids: CASSVNGRGEQYF.

This chain connects TRBV27 to TRBJ2-1; possibly TRBD2 for D (6 bases). This CDR3 contains 15 residues. Trimming cost V 5 bases and J 0 bases, with 11 bases left between them. The germline V gene encodes CDR1 MNHEY and CDR2 SMNVEV (reference sequence). The CDR3 DNA is TGTGCCAGCAGTGGACCCGGGAGCTCCTACAATGAGCAGTTCTTC. Its translation is CASSGPGSSYNEQFF.

This clonotype was counted a single time. V gene TRBV19 combines with J gene TRBJ2-7; possibly TRBD1 for D (6 bases). V lost 3 bases and J lost 3, with 15 bases in between. The germline CDR1 and CDR2 sequences are LNHDA and SQIVND (reference sequence). There are 15 residues in the CDR3. The CDR3 loop is CASSIHVAGDYEQYF. The DNA for the CDR3 is TGTGCCAGTAGTATTCACGTGGCAGGGGACTACGAGCAGTACTTC.

This clonotype appeared many times. The CDR3 here is CASRKTLNTEAFF. CDR3 sequence (DNA): TGTGCCAGCAGAAAGACCCTGAACACTGAAGCTTTCTTT. J is TRBJ1-1 and V is TRBV2; D remains ambiguous. The CDR3 runs to 13 residues. V was clipped by 6 bases and J by 0 bases, with 8 bases between them. Looked up from germline, CDR1 is SNHLY and CDR2 is FYNNEI.

This clonotype was detected ten times or more. The chain joins TRBV7-3 to TRBJ1-1; D gene unclear. Germline CDR1 and CDR2: SGHTA and FQGTGA. The CDR3 is made up of 12 amino acids. V lost 3 bases to trimming and J lost 4 bases, with 6 bases between them. CDR3 in DNA: TGTGCCAGCAGCTTGGGAAGCACTGAAGCTTTCTTT. Its protein is CASSLGSTEAFF.

This chain links TRBV20-1 with TRBJ2-1; tentative D call: TRBD2 (7 bases). CDR3 length: 14 amino acids. The germline V gene encodes CDR1 DFQATT and CDR2 SNEGSKA (reference sequence). Trimming stripped 3 bases from V and 7 bases from J, with 16 bases between. CDR3 DNA: TGCAGTGCTAGGTTAGGGGGGGCGATAAATGAGCAGTTCTTC. It specifies CSARLGGAINEQFF.

The chain is built from TRBV5-1 and TRBJ1-3; no reliable D call. Germline lookup yields CDR1 SGHRS and CDR2 YFSETQ. V was trimmed by 5 bases and J by 2 bases, leaving 14 bases between them. CDR3 size: 15 residues. In nucleotides, the CDR3 is TGCGCCAGCAGTCACGGGTCCCGAACTGGAAACACCATATATTTT. Amino acid sequence: CASSHGSRTGNTIYF.

The chain employs TRBV10-3 and TRBJ1-1, with D possibly being TRBD1 (5 bases). Germline V gene sequence: CDR1 ENHRY, CDR2 SYGVKD. The CDR3 is made up of 17 amino acids. Trimming stripped 2 bases from V and 1 base from J, with 17 bases between. This CDR3 reads CAISEGLKYTGNTEAFF. The CDR3 DNA reads as TGTGCCATCAGTGAGGGCCTCAAGTATACAGGGAACACTGAAGCTTTCTTT.

This clonotype was seen ten or more times. The chain employs TRBV19 and TRBJ1-1; 12 positions agree with TRBD1. With 7 bases clipped from V and 4 bases from J, the junction kept 10 bases outside the gene matches. The CDR3 loop spans 16 amino acids. Germline loops: CDR1 LNHDA, CDR2 SQIVND (reference sequence). The CDR3 DNA follows: TGTGCCAGTAACCTAGGGGGACAGGGGGCTGGCACTGAAGCTTTCTTT. Translation gives CASNLGGQGAGTEAFF.

This clonotype was recorded many times. The chain joins TRBV3-1 to TRBJ1-5; D is undetermined. Germline V gene lookup returns CDR1 LGHDT and CDR2 YNNKEL (reference sequence). V shed 4 bases and J shed 4 bases, with 17 bases lying between them. The CDR3 covers 16 residues. In DNA, the CDR3 is TGTGCCAGCAGCCCCTCGAGCTTGACCCTAAATCAGCCCCAGCATTTT. Its translation is CASSPSSLTLNQPQHF.

Ten or more counts support this clonotype. The chain uses TRBV28 and TRBJ2-3, with unresolved D. V was trimmed by 5 bases and J by 10 bases, leaving 10 bases between them. This CDR3 region has 11 residues. Germline CDR1 MDHEN, CDR2 SYDVKM. This CDR3 is CASSPPGPQYF. DNA of the CDR3: TGTGCCAGCAGTCCCCCAGGTCCGCAGTATTTT.

This clonotype appeared many times. The chain carries TRBV5-1 and TRBJ2-5; the D gene is possibly TRBD2 (5 bases). This CDR3 contains 13 residues. V was pared by 4 bases and J by 5 bases, with 12 bases between. The germline V gene has CDR1 SGHRS and CDR2 YFSETQ. Here the CDR3 DNA reads TGCGCCAGCAGCCCGACCGGCGGGGAGACCCAGTACTTC. Translation gives CASSPTGGETQYF.

This clonotype was found many times. The chain has TRBV5-1 and TRBJ2-5, with 10 bases identical to TRBD2. The CDR3 loop spans 15 amino acids. Germline trimming cut 7 bases from V and 3 bases from J; bases unmatched to any gene: 9. The germline V gene encodes CDR1 SGHRS and CDR2 YFSETQ. In DNA form, the CDR3 reads TGCGCCAGCCTGAGCGGGGGGGCAGGAGAAGAGACCCAGTACTTC. Encoded protein: CASLSGGAGEETQYF.

This clonotype was seen only a few times. CDR3 bases: TGTGCCAGCAGTCCGGGGGCCCTCTACAATGAGCAGTTCTTC. It encodes CASSPGALYNEQFF. V is TRBV12-3 or TRBV12-4 and J is TRBJ2-1; D is perhaps TRBD1 or TRBD2 (6 bases each). V lost 5 bases and J lost 3, with 11 bases in between. The CDR3 loop spans 14 amino acids.

This clonotype was recorded many times. The rearrangement joins TRBV5-5 to TRBJ1-3; 7 bases agree with TRBD1. Germline assignment: CDR1 SGHKS and CDR2 YYEKEE (reference sequence). CDR3 size: 15 residues. Losses at the gene ends were 4 bases for V and 0 bases for J; bases not matched to a gene: 4. Here the CDR3 reads CASSLGQISGNTIYF. The CDR3 DNA is TGTGCCAGCAGCCTGGGACAGATCTCTGGAAACACCATATATTTT.

This clonotype was detected a few times. The V gene is TRBV5-1, the J gene TRBJ2-3; D not certain. The CDR3 spans 14 residues. Germline CDR1 SGHRS, CDR2 YFSETQ. The germline V and J ends were trimmed by 4 bases and 1 base, with 10 bases remaining between them. The DNA for the CDR3 is TGCGCCAGCAGCCCGGGTTTTGGCACAGATACGCAGTATTTT. It encodes CASSPGFGTDTQYF.

The chain is built from TRBV5-1 and TRBJ2-4; 7 bases match TRBD2. This CDR3 contains 16 residues. Germline trimming cut 4 bases from V and 2 bases from J; bases unmatched to any gene: 9. Germline lookup yields CDR1 SGHRS and CDR2 YFSETQ. CDR3 loop: CASSAGGGMPKNIQYF. CDR3 in DNA: TGCGCCAGCAGCGCCGGGGGAGGGATGCCCAAAAACATTCAGTACTTC.

In its sample, this clonotype was seen many times. The gene calls are TRBV10-3 and TRBJ2-3; no clear D. Germline V gene data show CDR1 as ENHRY and CDR2 as SYGVKD. The V end lost 9 bases, the J end lost 1 base, and 8 bases lay between the germline ends. CDR3 length: 12 amino acids. The CDR3 here is CAISPRTDTQYF. The CDR3, as DNA: TGTGCCATTTCACCACGCACAGATACGCAGTATTTT.

This clonotype was observed at least ten times. The V gene is TRBV5-1, the J gene TRBJ2-7; D is tentatively TRBD1 or TRBD2 (6 bases each). In germline, CDR1 is SGHRS, CDR2 YFSETQ. This CDR3 spans 17 amino acids. V lost 0 bases and J lost 0, with 16 bases in between. The CDR3 protein is CASSLDFGGHSSYEQYF. CDR3 nucleotide sequence: TGCGCCAGCAGCTTGGATTTCGGGGGACATTCCTCCTACGAGCAGTACTTC.

This clonotype has at least ten counts. As DNA, the CDR3 is TGCAGTGCTAGAGAGGAGCGACAGGGACTTTTTGGCGAGCAGTACTTC. It is translated as CSAREERQGLFGEQYF. The V gene is TRBV20-1, the J gene TRBJ2-7, with D possibly TRBD1 on 7 matching bases. The CDR3 covers 16 residues. The germline V gene has CDR1 DFQATT and CDR2 SNEGSKA (reference sequence). Trimming removed 0 bases at V and 6 bases at J, with 21 bases between.

This clonotype was counted between two and nine times. The chain links TRBV27 to TRBJ2-3; tentatively, D is TRBD2 (5 bases). Germline CDR1 is MNHEY and CDR2 is SMNVEV (reference sequence). The CDR3 length is 14 residues. Trimming took 5 bases from V and 0 from J, leaving 9 bases between them. The CDR3 spells CASSSGPSTDTQYF. CDR3 bases: TGTGCCAGCAGTAGCGGACCTAGCACAGATACGCAGTATTTT.